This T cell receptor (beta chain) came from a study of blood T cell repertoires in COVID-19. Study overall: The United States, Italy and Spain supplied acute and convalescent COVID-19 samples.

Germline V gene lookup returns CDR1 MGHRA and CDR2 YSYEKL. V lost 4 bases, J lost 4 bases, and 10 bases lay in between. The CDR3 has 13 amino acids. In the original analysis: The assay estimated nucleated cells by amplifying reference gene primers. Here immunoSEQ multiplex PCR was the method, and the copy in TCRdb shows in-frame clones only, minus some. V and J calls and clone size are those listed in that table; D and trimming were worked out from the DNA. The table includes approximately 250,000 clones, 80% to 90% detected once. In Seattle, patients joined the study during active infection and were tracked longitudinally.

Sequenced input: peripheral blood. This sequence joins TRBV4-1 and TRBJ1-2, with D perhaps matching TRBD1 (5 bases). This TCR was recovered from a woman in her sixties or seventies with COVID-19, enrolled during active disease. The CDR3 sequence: CASSRGGGYGYTF. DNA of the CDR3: TGCGCCAGCAGCCGCGGGGGGGGCTATGGCTACACCTTC.